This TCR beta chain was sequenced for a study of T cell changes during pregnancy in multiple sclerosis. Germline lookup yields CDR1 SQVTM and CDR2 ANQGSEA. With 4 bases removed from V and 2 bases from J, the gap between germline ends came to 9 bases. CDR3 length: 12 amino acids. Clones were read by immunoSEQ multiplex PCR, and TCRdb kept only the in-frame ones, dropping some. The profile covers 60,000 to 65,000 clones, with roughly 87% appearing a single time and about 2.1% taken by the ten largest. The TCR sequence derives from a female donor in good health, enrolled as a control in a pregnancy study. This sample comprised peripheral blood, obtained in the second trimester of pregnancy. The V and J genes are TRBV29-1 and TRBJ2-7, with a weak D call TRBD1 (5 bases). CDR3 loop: CSVAVGAYEQYF. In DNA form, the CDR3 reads TGCAGCGTTGCCGTAGGGGCCTACGAGCAGTACTTC.